This T cell receptor beta chain was obtained from a study of cytomegalovirus exposure and HLA in healthy donors. V lost 10 bases to trimming and J lost 0 bases, with 4 bases between them. Per germline, CDR1 MNHEY and CDR2 SMNVEV (reference sequence). The CDR3 is made up of 11 amino acids. Vbeta (60) and Jbeta (13) primers were used in the PCR. TCRdb's table, derived via immunoSEQ multiplex PCR, lists solely in-frame clones and lacks some. The sample includes 150,000 to 200,000 clones, around 68% seen only once; the top ten take less than 11%. The sample taken for sequencing was PBMCs. This chain connects TRBV27 to TRBJ1-3; no firm D call. This clonotype was obtained from a man in his thirties or forties in good health and CMV-seropositive. The CDR3 protein is CATGSGNTIYF. The CDR3 DNA sequence: TGTGCCACCGGCTCTGGAAACACCATATATTTT.